This T cell receptor (beta chain) was identified during a study of T cell responses to AZD1222 COVID-19 vaccine. This table comes from immunoSEQ multiplex PCR, and its TCRdb copy is limited to in-frame clones, with some not included. The sample yields about 160,000 clones, about nine tenths seen once. This receptor was taken from an adult in good health. The material sequenced was peripheral blood, taken on day 0 of AZD1222 vaccination.

The DNA of the CDR3 is TGTGCCAGCAGTTTAAGGACTAGCGGGAGGACAGATACGCAGTATTTT. The encoded protein is CASSLRTSGRTDTQYF. V and J are TRBV27 and TRBJ2-3; TRBD2 matches at 14 bases. From germline, CDR1 is MNHEY and CDR2 SMNVEV (reference sequence). V was pared by 2 bases and J by 3 bases, with 1 base of the junction left unmatched. This CDR3 is built from 16 residues.